The 20 T cell receptor beta chains presented below share a single source sample, sequenced in a study of blood T cell repertoires in COVID-19. Sequenced by immunoSEQ multiplex PCR; TCRdb stores in-frame clones only, minus some. The table lists under 250,000 clones, about nine tenths of them singletons. Sequencing was carried out using peripheral blood. These receptors all stem from an older woman with acute or convalescent COVID-19.

The chain carries TRBV5-4 and TRBJ2-5; maybe TRBD1 (5 bases). Trimming took 4 bases from V and 3 from J, leaving 13 bases between them. Germline CDR1 reads SGHNT; CDR2 reads YYREEE (reference sequence). CDR3 length: 14 amino acids. The CDR3 nucleotides are TGTGCCAGCAGCCCGACAGCTTTAAAAGAGACCCAGTACTTC. Its translation is CASSPTALKETQYF.

The chain employs TRBV10-2 and TRBJ1-2; D unclear. V was cut by 0 bases and J by 2 bases, with 4 bases left in between. The CDR3 spans 13 residues. CDR1 and CDR2 (germline): WSHSY, SAAADI. This CDR3 reads CASSESRNYGYTF. The CDR3 DNA reads as TGCGCCAGCAGTGAGTCGAGAAACTATGGCTACACCTTC.

This chain connects TRBV7-2 to TRBJ2-3; TRBD2 matches at 7 bases. The V segment lost 5 bases and the J segment 2 bases; nucleotides outside the gene matches: 7. The germline gives CDR1 SGHTA, CDR2 FQGNSA. The CDR3 totals 15 residues. This chain's CDR3 is CASSPQAGITDTQYF. CDR3 sequence (DNA): TGTGCCAGCAGCCCCCAAGCGGGAATCACAGATACGCAGTATTTT. The entire variable domain, with the rest obtained from reference TRBV7-2 and TRBJ2-3, is as follows: GAGVSQSPSNKVTEKGKDVELRCDPISGHTALYWYRQSLGQGLEFLIYFQGNSAPDKSGLPSDRFSAERTGGSVSTLTIQRTQQEDSAVYLCASSPQAGITDTQYFGPGTRLTVL.

The chain joins TRBV6-5 to TRBJ1-5; D ambiguous. This CDR3 comprises 14 residues. Per germline, CDR1 MNHEY and CDR2 SVGAGI. Trimming left V 2 bases short and J 3 bases short, with 8 bases between. CDR3: CASSYGGINQPQHF. Here the CDR3 DNA reads TGTGCCAGCAGTTACGGCGGCATCAATCAGCCCCAGCATTTT.

The J gene is TRBJ1-2, the V gene TRBV28; D is undetermined. Germline V gene sequence: CDR1 MDHEN, CDR2 SYDVKM. V was cut by 1 base and J by 6 bases, with 15 bases left in between. The CDR3 covers 15 residues. The CDR3 spells CASSLSGPSGDGYTF. In nucleotides, the CDR3 is TGTGCCAGCAGTTTATCAGGTCCCTCAGGTGATGGCTACACCTTC.

This clone was found a few times. The chain combines TRBV12-3 or TRBV12-4 with TRBJ2-3; no definite D call. The germline V and J ends were trimmed by 5 bases and 1 base, with 4 bases remaining between them. CDR3 size: 12 residues. CDR3 amino acids: CASSGGTDTQYF. DNA for the CDR3: TGTGCCAGCAGTGGAGGCACAGATACGCAGTATTTT.

The chain uses TRBV5-1 and TRBJ2-1, with 9 bases matching TRBD2. Germline assignment: CDR1 SGHRS and CDR2 YFSETQ. Losses at the gene ends were 4 bases for V and 0 bases for J; bases not matched to a gene: 5. There are 16 residues in the CDR3. CDR3 sequence reads: CASSRTSARSYNEQFF. For the CDR3, the DNA is TGCGCCAGCAGCCGGACTAGCGCTCGCTCCTACAATGAGCAGTTCTTC.

The rearrangement joins TRBV6-6 to TRBJ2-1, with D hard to call. V was shortened by 1 base and J by 0 bases, with 10 bases between the two germline ends. Germline V gives CDR1 MNHNY, CDR2 SVGAGI (reference sequence). This CDR3 has 16 residues. The CDR3 DNA is TGTGCCAGCAGTTACTACCCGGCGGACTCCTACAATGAGCAGTTCTTC. This encodes CASSYYPADSYNEQFF.

This chain's CDR3 is CASSTGQGYNSPLHF. In DNA form, the CDR3 reads TGTGCCAGCAGCACGGGACAGGGATACAATTCACCCCTCCACTTT. The rearrangement links TRBV7-9 to TRBJ1-6; 9 nucleotides match TRBD1. CDR1 is SEHNR, CDR2 FQNEAQ, per germline (reference sequence). V trimming: 5 bases; J trimming: 7 bases; junction bases outside the gene matches: 6. The CDR3 is 15 residues long.

This clone was counted a few times. This chain uses TRBV3-1 (or the pseudogene TRBV3-2) with TRBJ2-7; 8 nucleotides agree with TRBD1. V trimming: 4 bases; J trimming: 6 bases; junction bases outside the gene matches: 8. The CDR3 runs to 14 residues. Germline-derived CDR1 and CDR2 are LGHDT and YNNKEL (reference sequence). This CDR3 is CASSLRTGSAEQYF. In DNA form, the CDR3 reads TGTGCCAGCAGCCTTAGGACAGGGTCGGCCGAGCAGTACTTC.

This clone was counted a single time. The chain joins TRBV15 to TRBJ1-5; no reliable D call. CDR3 size: 13 residues. Germline assignment: CDR1 LNHNV and CDR2 YYDKDF (reference sequence). V lost 0 bases and J 4 bases, leaving 4 bases between the germline ends. DNA for the CDR3: TGTGCCACCAGCAGAGACAGAAATCAGCCCCAGCATTTT. It yields the protein CATSRDRNQPQHF.

The chain employs TRBV5-6 and TRBJ1-1; 9 nucleotides match TRBD1. The junction had 15 bases not matched to a gene; V was cut back by 5 bases and J by 7 bases. The CDR3 is 16 residues long. Germline V lookup: CDR1 SGHDT, CDR2 YYEEEE. The CDR3 DNA reads TGTGCCAGCAGTGTACCTCCCGGACAGGGGAGTCTTGAAGCTTTCTTT. Translated: CASSVPPGQGSLEAFF.

V gene TRBV28 combines with J gene TRBJ1-6; 7 positions match TRBD1. Germline CDR1 and CDR2: MDHEN and SYDVKM. This CDR3 spans 13 amino acids. Trimming took 5 bases from V and 9 from J; bases not matched to a gene: 4. CDR3 protein: CASSLDRSSPLHF. The CDR3 DNA reads TGTGCCAGCAGTCTGGACAGGAGTTCACCCCTCCACTTT.

V and J are TRBV29-1 and TRBJ1-2; D unresolved. Trimming left V 5 bases short and J 2 bases short, with 9 bases between. The CDR3 is 12 residues long. Germline V lookup: CDR1 SQVTM, CDR2 ANQGSEA. As DNA, the CDR3 is TGCAGCGTTAGTACAGAGAACTATGGCTACACCTTC. This gives the protein CSVSTENYGYTF.

The chain recombines TRBV23-1 with TRBJ1-1, with a weak D call TRBD1 (6 bases). TRBV23-1 is noted as an ORF with a role that remains uncertain. V gave up 6 bases and J gave up 4 bases, with 21 bases separating them. CDR3 length equals 16 residues. The CDR3 is CASSRARFRGGTEAFF. DNA of the CDR3: TGCGCCAGCAGCCGCGCAAGGTTCAGGGGCGGCACTGAAGCTTTCTTT.

The chain is built from TRBV21-1 and TRBJ2-7; the D segment call TRBD1 is taken from the table without a DNA check. TRBV21-1 is classified as a pseudogene. The CDR3 has 16 amino acids. CDR3 loop: CASSKGQDRGPKEQYF. CDR3 nucleotide sequence: TGTGCCAGCAGCAAAGGACAAGACAGGGGGCCAAAAGAGCAGTACTTC.

The J gene is TRBJ1-5, the V gene TRBV6-2 or TRBV6-3; D gene uncertain. CDR3 length: 14 amino acids. V lost 1 base to trimming and J lost 5 bases, with 9 bases between them. Germline V gives CDR1 MNHEY, CDR2 SVGEGT. CDR3 in amino acids: CASSYFDNYQPQHF. CDR3 nucleotide sequence: TGTGCCAGCAGTTACTTTGACAATTATCAGCCCCAGCATTTT.

This clone was seen a single time. The genes are TRBV7-8 and TRBJ1-4; tentative D call: TRBD1 (5 bases). This CDR3 is 13 amino acids long. V shed 4 bases and J shed 6 bases, with 9 bases lying between them. CDR1 and CDR2 from the germline V gene are SGHVS and FQNEAQ. Here the CDR3 reads CASSWGGDEKLFF. Written as DNA, the CDR3 is TGTGCCAGCAGCTGGGGCGGAGATGAAAAACTGTTTTTT.

The chain couples TRBV4-2 to TRBJ2-2; 7 bases are a match to TRBD1. V lost 4 bases, J lost 1 base, and 3 bases stayed unmatched. CDR1 LGHNA and CDR2 YNFKEQ come from the germline V gene. This CDR3 has 15 residues. This CDR3 reads CASSPRQGNTGELFF. As DNA, the CDR3 is TGTGCCAGCAGCCCACGACAGGGGAACACCGGGGAGCTGTTTTTT.

The chain carries TRBV7-8 and TRBJ2-3; 7 bases line up with TRBD1. V dropped 5 bases and J dropped 0; count of bases not matched to a gene: 5. This CDR3 contains 15 residues. The germline V gene has CDR1 SGHVS and CDR2 FQNEAQ. The CDR3 spells CASSITGVSTDTQYF. The CDR3 nucleotides read TGTGCCAGCAGCATTACAGGGGTGAGCACAGATACGCAGTATTTT.